The clone carrying this T cell receptor beta chain was detected only a few times. The data stem from a study of T cells in Graves' hyperthyroidism and ophthalmopathy. The CDR3 has 17 amino acids. With V trimmed by 5 bases and J by 0 bases, 12 bases remained unmatched. The germline gives CDR1 MNHEY, CDR2 SVGAGI. The diagnoses drew upon clinical symptoms, serum thyroxine and TRAb, thyroid ultrasound and orbital computed tomography. The authors obtained PBMCs from roughly 10 ml of fresh peripheral blood. Researchers amplified the TCR beta CDR3 regions from RNA transcripts. With the HTBI primer set, the TCR CDR3 went through a first round of RT-PCR. A single record per CDR3 protein comes from TCRdb applying MiXCR to the multiplex PCR reads. The sample lists hundreds of thousands of distinct CDR3 sequences, about 35% occurring once.

The sequencing input was blood. The sequence was obtained from a middle-aged woman with Graves' hyperthyroidism. The chain has TRBV6-5 and TRBJ1-2; 7 positions match TRBD1. This CDR3 reads CASSHLTGARANYGYTF. The DNA of the CDR3 is TGTGCCAGCAGTCACCTAACAGGGGCGAGAGCTAACTATGGCTACACCTTC.